The 16 T cell receptor beta chains below all came from one sample that was sequenced in a study of cytomegalovirus exposure and HLA in healthy donors. Sequencing was performed with immunoSEQ multiplex PCR; in TCRdb, only in-frame clones are kept and a portion is missing. The sample shows approximately 140,000 clones, about 90% of them seen only once. The sequencing sample was made of PBMCs. These receptors all stem from a woman under 30 in good health and CMV-seropositive.

This chain's CDR3 is CASSLKGNGNQPQHF. Here the CDR3 DNA reads TGTGCCAGCAGCTTAAAGGGGAATGGCAATCAGCCCCAGCATTTT. This chain uses TRBV7-9 with TRBJ1-5; perhaps TRBD1 as D (5 bases). CDR1 and CDR2 (germline): SEHNR, FQNEAQ (reference sequence). V shed 2 bases and J shed 2 bases, with 10 bases lying between them. The CDR3 runs to 15 residues.

The V gene is TRBV5-6, the J gene TRBJ1-1; TRBD1 agrees at 7 bases. Germline CDR1 SGHDT, CDR2 YYEEEE. The CDR3 consists of 14 residues. V shed 2 bases, J shed 4 bases, and the junction held 5 bases outside the gene matches. CDR3 nucleotides: TGTGCCAGCAGCTTCGCTACAGGGGCCACTGAAGCTTTCTTT. It codes for CASSFATGATEAFF.

The V call is TRBV6-5, the J call TRBJ1-1, with TRBD1 as a possible D gene (6 bases). The CDR3 loop spans 15 amino acids. Trimming took 6 bases from V and 0 from J, leaving 14 bases between them. Per germline, CDR1 MNHEY and CDR2 SVGAGI. For the CDR3, the DNA is TGTGCCAGCAGCCCCGACAGGATTATGAACACTGAAGCTTTCTTT. Its protein is CASSPDRIMNTEAFF.

This clone appeared a few times. J is TRBJ1-2 and V is TRBV28, with a possible D match to TRBD1 (6 bases). V gave up 5 bases and J gave up 3 bases, with 16 bases separating them. CDR3 length equals 15 residues. CDR1 and CDR2 (germline): MDHEN, SYDVKM. The CDR3: CASSANLGQYYGYTF. Written as DNA, the CDR3 is TGTGCCAGCAGTGCGAACCTCGGACAGTACTATGGCTACACCTTC.

The gene calls are TRBV28 and TRBJ1-3, with D possibly matching TRBD1 (5 bases). Germline CDR1 and CDR2: MDHEN and SYDVKM. This CDR3 spans 15 amino acids. V lost 2 bases and J lost 2, with 10 bases in between. This chain's CDR3 is CASSLQGGTGNTIYF. The DNA for the CDR3 is TGTGCCAGCAGTTTACAGGGTGGTACTGGAAACACCATATATTTT.

This sequence joins TRBV6-5 and TRBJ2-7, with TRBD2 as a possible D gene (5 bases). The V and J ends lost 2 bases and 3 bases respectively, with 14 bases between them. The germline V gene has CDR1 MNHEY and CDR2 SVGAGI. The CDR3 length is 15 residues. CDR3 residues: CASSYGRGVGYEQYF. The CDR3 region has the DNA TGTGCCAGCAGTTACGGACGGGGAGTCGGCTACGAGCAGTACTTC.

The genes are TRBV10-2 and TRBJ2-1; 8 bases align to TRBD2. V lost 7 bases and J lost 3; bases outside the gene matches: 2. CDR3 length equals 13 residues. The germline V gene encodes CDR1 WSHSY and CDR2 SAAADI. The CDR3 spells CASTGGGYNEQFF. CDR3 nucleotide sequence: TGCGCCAGCACGGGAGGGGGCTACAATGAGCAGTTCTTC.

In its sample, this clone was seen once. V is TRBV11-2 and J is TRBJ2-3; 8 nucleotides agree with TRBD1. V was clipped by 3 bases and J by 1 base; unmatched bases: 3. The length of the CDR3 is 15 residues. Germline V gives CDR1 SGHAT, CDR2 FQNNGV. The chain's CDR3 is CASSFGGQGTDTQYF. Here the CDR3 DNA reads TGTGCCAGCAGCTTCGGGGGACAGGGCACAGATACGCAGTATTTT.

This chain links TRBV4-2 with TRBJ1-2; 9 bases match TRBD1. Germline V gives CDR1 LGHNA, CDR2 YNFKEQ. After removal of 0 bases from V and 10 bases from J, the junction contained 6 bases not matched to a gene. The CDR3 is made up of 14 amino acids. Here the CDR3 DNA reads TGTGCCAGCAGCCAAGATTTTGGGACAGGGTCCTACACCTTC. Its translation is CASSQDFGTGSYTF.

The V and J genes are TRBV30 and TRBJ2-7; tentatively, D is TRBD2 (5 bases). V was trimmed by 3 bases and J by 0 bases, leaving 12 bases between them. The CDR3 runs 14 residues. Germline-derived CDR1 and CDR2 are GTSNPN and SVGIG (reference sequence). The CDR3 nucleotides read TGTGCCTGGAGAGAGCGGATTAGCTCCTACGAGCAGTACTTC. Its translation: CAWRERISSYEQYF.

The chain carries TRBV4-1 and TRBJ2-1; 10 bases map to TRBD1. Germline CDR1 MGHRA, CDR2 YSYEKL. V shed 0 bases and J 8 bases; nucleotides not matched to a gene: 4. The CDR3 extends over 15 amino acids. The CDR3 DNA reads as TGCGCCAGCAGCCAAGAGGGGACAGGGGCGGATGAGCAGTTCTTC. Its translation is CASSQEGTGADEQFF.

The J gene is TRBJ2-1, the V gene TRBV2, with 7 nucleotides matching TRBD2. The CDR3 contains 12 residues. Trimming at V came to 3 bases and at J to 7 bases, leaving 0 bases not matched to a gene. Germline CDR1 SNHLY, CDR2 FYNNEI. This CDR3 is CASSDSGNEQFF. For the CDR3, the DNA is TGTGCCAGCAGTGATAGCGGGAATGAGCAGTTCTTC.

The V call is TRBV14, the J call TRBJ2-7, with TRBD1 matching over 7 bases. This CDR3 spans 17 amino acids. The trim removed 0 bases at V and 0 bases at J, leaving 8 bases unmatched. CDR1 and CDR2 (germline): SGHDN, FVKESK. In nucleotides, the CDR3 is TGTGCCAGCAGCCAAGATCGTATGGGACAGAGCTCCTACGAGCAGTACTTC. Protein sequence: CASSQDRMGQSSYEQYF.

This sequence joins TRBV9 and TRBJ1-1, with TRBD1 as a possible D gene (6 bases). This CDR3 is built from 15 residues. Germline V lookup: CDR1 SGDLS, CDR2 YYNGEE. The V end lost 0 bases, the J end lost 3 bases, and 12 bases lay between the germline ends. The CDR3 loop reads CASSVVGGRDTEAFF. The CDR3, as DNA: TGTGCCAGCAGCGTAGTCGGGGGGCGGGACACTGAAGCTTTCTTT.

The rearrangement links TRBV11-1 to TRBJ2-5, with D possibly being TRBD2 (6 bases). V lost 2 bases and J 0 bases, leaving 19 bases between the germline ends. The V gene's germline CDR1 is SGHAT and CDR2 FQDESV (reference sequence). The CDR3 is made up of 18 amino acids. CDR3 coding DNA: TGTGCCAGCAGCTTACAGCCCAGTAGTCTAGCGTACCAAGAGACCCAGTACTTC. Translated: CASSLQPSSLAYQETQYF.

V is TRBV11-2 and J is TRBJ1-2, with D unclear. The V end lost 3 bases, the J end lost 7 bases, and 15 bases lay between the germline ends. The CDR3 is 14 amino acids. Germline lookup yields CDR1 SGHAT and CDR2 FQNNGV. As DNA, the CDR3 is TGTGCCAGCAGCTTGAGGAGTTCGACGTTTGGCTACACCTTC. Protein: CASSLRSSTFGYTF.